This T cell receptor beta chain derives from a study of blood T cells in healthy people across ages (dated by TCRdb to between 2015 and 2017). In terms of the full investigation: In model experiments, template switching captured about one uniquely barcoded TCR beta cDNA molecule for every two T cells. The study measured age-related changes in TCR beta repertoire diversity using deep sequencing normalized with unique cDNA molecular identifiers. Four age groups were formed from the donors: young (average approximately 15 years), middle-aged (just under 40), aged (roughly 59) and long-lived (82). To avoid experimental bias, donors of different ages were distributed randomly across sequencing lanes. The study analyzed two additional independent replicas of 1 million unique cDNA reads from the same blood draw for two donors, one aged 18 to 30 and one aged 80 or older.

V sheds 0 bases and J sheds 4 bases, leaving 15 bases between their ends. The germline V gene provides CDR1 MNHEY and CDR2 SVGAGI. From cysteine to phenylalanine, the CDR3 is 16 amino acids long. The kept DNA is CDR3 alone, 48 bases in frame from the first base. Broader findings and caveats from the paper: Compared with the aged group, the long-lived group had more naive CD4+ T cells, fewer expanded clones and increased TCR diversity, a pattern suggesting age selection. Because donor CMV infection status was unknown, age-related changes in expanded clonotypes were potentially confounded. Estimates of total diversity based on one million sequenced T cells were considered lower bounds and underestimates. Observed TCR beta diversity correlated strongly with the percentage of naive T cells measured by flow cytometry. As age increased, observed TCR beta diversity per million T cells dropped in a roughly linear way, and a significant reduction was already evident by age about 40. Because profiling used bulk unsorted PBMCs, naive and antigen-experienced compartments could not be compared conclusively.

With regard to this clonotype: Its antigen specificity is not known. The input lacks base qualities; no much larger clone sits a single base away.

The receptor library was made with 5' RACE. The data were produced on an Illumina HiSeq 2500. A second PCR of about 6 to 11 cycles was performed with a sample-barcoded 5' primer and a J-beta primer mix. Each TCR beta cDNA molecule received a unique molecular identifier from a template-switch 5' adaptor carrying 12 random nucleotides. Each sample yielded at least 3 million CDR3-containing paired-end reads. First-strand cDNA was synthesized from all RNA with the Mint cDNA synthesis kit, primed by a TRBC-specific oligonucleotide. Following uracil-DNA glycosylase treatment, all cDNA underwent a first 18-cycle PCR with the universal primers M1SS and BC2_uni_R. In the source study's methods: Normalization of each sample was performed by random selection of 1 million high-quality reads, each carrying a distinct molecular identifier. Instead of being binned into consensus sequences, reads that shared molecular identifiers were thrown out. MiTCR, run with a Q25 quality threshold and the strictest error-elimination algorithm, handled CDR3 identification, clonotype clustering and error correction. A nonparametric unseen species model with Euler transformation was used to estimate a lower bound on total TCR beta diversity. TCRdb applied fastp at Q25 and MiXCR to the public reads, then kept only in-frame beta chains. Every entry covers one CDR3 protein and lists the most common genes and DNA from its rows. TCRdb's processing, not the study's, gives the V and J calls here. For this sample the table gives about 290,000 distinct CDR3 sequences, of which less than 30% were detected only once. The ten largest clones represent about 30% of the sample.

The donors were some 36 Caucasian individuals from Russia, aged roughly 6 to 100 years, who were systemically healthy. Each donor gave 8 to 10 milliliters of peripheral blood, drawn into EDTA-treated Vacutainer tubes. PBMCs were isolated by Ficoll-Paque density-gradient centrifugation, with at least 7 million obtained per sample. Total RNA was extracted from PBMCs with Trizol reagent, with at least 6 micrograms obtained per sample. Naive CD45RAhigh/CD27high T cell percentages were measured by flow cytometry on a PBMC aliquot from every donor. This clonotype was obtained from a woman aged 70-85 years in good health. This chain is built from TRBV6-5 and TRBJ2-5; perhaps TRBD2 is the D gene, with 6 bases matching. The sequenced sample was blood. The nucleotides read TGTGCCAGCAGTTACTCGCCTTACCGGGGAGGAGAGACCCAGTACTTC. This is translated as CASSYSPYRGGETQYF.